The 29 T cell receptor beta chains in this list originate from one sample, sequenced in a study of blood T cells in healthy people across ages. Through a sample-barcoded 5' primer and a J-beta primer mix, a second PCR was run for roughly 6 to 12 cycles. TCRdb analysed the 5' RACE reads with MiXCR anew, one entry per CDR3 protein. The sample consists of fewer than 900,000 distinct CDR3 sequences, roughly two fifths of them appearing once. The source material was blood. The source is a woman in her fifties or sixties in good health.

This clonotype came up a few times. This chain connects TRBV12-3 or TRBV12-4 to TRBJ2-5; a weak D match, TRBD1 (6 bases). The J call is in doubt because the DNA end fits TRBJ2-7 better. This CDR3 spans 15 amino acids. CDR3 coding DNA: TGTGCCAGCAGTTTTAGTCGCGACAGGACCTACGAGCAGTACTTC. Translation gives CASSFSRDRTYEQYF.

This clonotype was detected many times. V is TRBV29-1 and J is TRBJ2-1; no clear D. This CDR3 spans 12 amino acids. Germline V lookup: CDR1 SQVTM, CDR2 ANQGSEA. Trimming left V 5 bases short and J 4 bases short, with 9 bases between. The CDR3 DNA reads TGCAGCGTTTTGTCAGCGTACAATGAGCAGTTCTTC. Residues: CSVLSAYNEQFF.

The V and J genes are TRBV25-1 and TRBJ2-3; 10 bases match TRBD2. CDR3 size: 19 residues. J lost 0 bases, V lost 3 bases, and 12 bases had no gene match. Germline V lookup: CDR1 MGHDK, CDR2 SYGVNS. The CDR3 DNA is TGTGCCAGCAGTGACCCAAGCGGGGGGGCCCGAGGGAGCACAGATACGCAGTATTTT. Its protein product is CASSDPSGGARGSTDTQYF. Filled out from reference TRBV25-1 and TRBJ2-3, the complete variable domain reads EADIYQTPRYLVIGTGKKITLECSQTMGHDKMYWYQQDPGMELHLIHYSYGVNSTEKGDLSSESTVSRIRTEHFPLTLESARPSHTSQYLCASSDPSGGARGSTDTQYFGPGTRLTVL.

This sequence joins TRBV20-1 and TRBJ2-7; D is ambiguous. The CDR3 covers 15 residues. Germline V gene data show CDR1 as DFQATT and CDR2 as SNEGSKA (reference sequence). Trimming stripped 0 bases from V and 0 bases from J, with 12 bases between. Here the CDR3 reads CSARDVQAYSYEQYF. The CDR3, as DNA: TGCAGTGCTAGAGATGTCCAGGCTTACTCCTACGAGCAGTACTTC.

This chain joins TRBV4-3 and TRBJ2-2; 8 bases match TRBD2. Germline CDR1 and CDR2: LGHNA and YSLEER. V was pared by 0 bases and J by 1 base, with 1 base of the junction left unmatched. CDR3 length: 16 amino acids. The CDR3 DNA reads TGCGCCAGCAGCCAAGAAAGCGGGAGGAACACCGGGGAGCTGTTTTTT. Translated: CASSQESGRNTGELFF.

The chain carries TRBV7-2 and TRBJ2-1; possibly TRBD2 for D (5 bases). V was cut by 0 bases and J by 10 bases, with 7 bases left in between. The CDR3 length is 12 residues. CDR1 is SGHTA, CDR2 FQGNSA, per germline. The CDR3 here is CASSLARLEQFF. The CDR3 DNA is TGTGCCAGCAGCTTAGCCAGACTAGAGCAGTTCTTC. The whole variable domain, remainder taken from reference TRBV7-2 and TRBJ2-1, is GAGVSQSPSNKVTEKGKDVELRCDPISGHTALYWYRQSLGQGLEFLIYFQGNSAPDKSGLPSDRFSAERTGGSVSTLTIQRTQQEDSAVYLCASSLARLEQFFGPGTRLTVL.

There are a few counts of this clonotype. The rearrangement joins TRBV20-1 to TRBJ1-1; 9 nucleotides align to TRBD1. The V gene's germline CDR1 is DFQATT and CDR2 SNEGSKA (reference sequence). J lost 4 bases, V lost 2 bases, and 5 bases had no gene match. This CDR3 spans 14 amino acids. Written as DNA, the CDR3 is TGCAGTGCTAGAAAAACGACAGGGGGCACTGAAGCTTTCTTT. Translating gives CSARKTTGGTEAFF.

This clonotype has only a few counts. The rearrangement joins TRBV6-1 to TRBJ1-1, with D uncertain. Per germline, CDR1 MNHNS and CDR2 SASEGT. This CDR3 comprises 13 residues. The germline V and J ends were trimmed by 5 bases and 7 bases, with 14 bases remaining between them. CDR3 sequence reads: CASSLIQKSEAFF. Here the CDR3 DNA reads TGTGCCAGCAGTCTTATACAGAAGAGTGAAGCTTTCTTT.

The chain carries TRBV6-5 and TRBJ2-1; D is possibly TRBD2 (6 bases). The CDR3 is 15 amino acids. Germline V gives CDR1 MNHEY, CDR2 SVGAGI. V was cut by 7 bases and J by 9 bases, with 22 bases left in between. The CDR3 nucleotides read TGTGCCAGCAATAAAGGACTAACGGGAGTCGGTGAGCAGTTCTTC. Protein sequence: CASNKGLTGVGEQFF.

On this clonotype: An end of the junction does not agree with germline; a read error may underlie this. This chain links TRBV10-3 with TRBJ2-5; TRBD2 agrees at 11 bases. The CDR3 runs to 16 residues. CDR1 ENHRY and CDR2 SYGVKD come from the germline V gene. CDR3: CAIGESGTSGQETQYF. The CDR3 DNA sequence: TGTGCCATCGGTGAGTCCGGGACTAGCGGCCAAGAGACCCAGTACTTC.

This clonotype came up a few times. The chain couples TRBV5-1 to TRBJ2-2, with D possibly TRBD2 on 6 matching bases. CDR3 size: 16 residues. V dropped 0 bases and J dropped 0 bases, with 9 bases sitting between them. Germline CDR1 and CDR2: SGHRS and YFSETQ. CDR3 sequence reads: CASSLVAGSNTGELFF. CDR3 in DNA: TGCGCCAGCAGCTTGGTCGCGGGATCGAACACCGGGGAGCTGTTTTTT.

This clonotype was picked up a small number of times. The chain uses TRBV7-2 and TRBJ2-1, with unresolved D. The CDR3 loop spans 15 amino acids. Looked up from germline, CDR1 is SGHTA and CDR2 is FQGNSA. V was shortened by 1 base and J by 6 bases, with 13 bases between the two germline ends. CDR3 DNA: TGTGCCAGCAGCTTAGGTTCCGCGTCGCGCAATGAGCAGTTCTTC. It codes for CASSLGSASRNEQFF.

J is TRBJ1-6 and V is TRBV7-6; TRBD1 matches 7 bases. Germline V gives CDR1 SGHVS, CDR2 FNYEAQ. Trimming cost V 5 bases and J 7 bases; bases outside gene matches: 8. The CDR3 extends over 15 amino acids. The CDR3 loop is CASSLIGTANSPLHF. CDR3 DNA sequence: TGTGCCAGCAGCCTGATCGGGACAGCAAATTCACCCCTCCACTTT.

This clonotype appeared a few times. The V call is TRBV4-2, the J call TRBJ2-7; no firm D call. V shed 1 base and J shed 2 bases, with 12 bases lying between them. The CDR3 loop spans 15 amino acids. Per the germline V gene, CDR1 is LGHNA and CDR2 is YNFKEQ. This CDR3 is CASSQADRQTYEQYF. The CDR3 coding sequence is TGTGCCAGCAGCCAAGCGGACCGACAAACCTACGAGCAGTACTTC.

This chain uses TRBV24-1 with TRBJ1-4, with unresolved D. The germline V and J ends were trimmed by 5 bases and 4 bases, with 13 bases remaining between them. CDR3 length: 15 residues. Germline assignment: CDR1 KGHDR and CDR2 SFDVKD. CDR3 region: CATSAGGEGNEKLFF. CDR3 coding DNA: TGTGCCACCAGTGCAGGTGGGGAAGGTAATGAAAAACTGTTTTTT.

CDR3 in DNA: TGCAGCGTTAAAGGGGCAGGTAGCACAGATACGCAGTATTTT. Its protein product is CSVKGAGSTDTQYF. The chain carries TRBV29-1 and TRBJ2-3; D perhaps matches TRBD1 (5 bases). The CDR3 runs to 14 residues. The germline V gene encodes CDR1 SQVTM and CDR2 ANQGSEA. The germline V and J ends were trimmed by 5 bases and 0 bases, with 12 bases remaining between them.

The chain joins TRBV7-9 to TRBJ2-5, with D tentatively TRBD2 (6 bases). The DNA end favors TRBJ2-7, so the J call may be wrong. The CDR3 is 14 residues long. Germline V gene lookup returns CDR1 SEHNR and CDR2 FQNEAQ (reference sequence). The CDR3: CASSLEASANEQYF. Written as DNA, the CDR3 is TGTGCCAGCAGCTTAGAGGCTAGCGCCAACGAGCAGTACTTC.

This clonotype turned up a few times. This chain connects TRBV12-3 or TRBV12-4 to TRBJ1-6, with no clear D. Trimming left V 6 bases short and J 10 bases short, with 13 bases between. The CDR3 contains 13 residues. CDR3 bases: TGTGCCAGCAGCTCGCTCCGGGGATCACCCCTCCACTTT. Amino acid sequence: CASSSLRGSPLHF.

This clonotype has a handful of counts. This chain joins TRBV20-1 and TRBJ2-3, with unresolved D. CDR1 and CDR2 from the germline V gene are DFQATT and SNEGSKA (reference sequence). This CDR3 is built from 12 residues. Trimming pared 0 bases from V and 0 bases from J, leaving 1 base between. CDR3 nucleotide sequence: TGCAGTGCTAGAGAGAGCACAGATACGCAGTATTTT. Translation: CSARESTDTQYF.

As for this clonotype: At one of its ends the junction is not consistent with the germline gene, which may arise from a read error. The chain combines TRBV16 with TRBJ1-5; 9 bases match TRBD1. The CDR3 length is 15 residues. Germline V gene sequence: CDR1 KGHSY, CDR2 FQNENV. CDR3 DNA sequence: TGTGCCAGCACCCAAGGGACAGGGAGGAATCAGCCCCAGCATTTT. It codes for CASTQGTGRNQPQHF.

This rearrangement joins TRBV4-2 to TRBJ2-3; the match to TRBD2 covers 12 bases. CDR1 LGHNA and CDR2 YNFKEQ come from the germline V gene. V trimming: 1 base; J trimming: 4 bases; junction bases outside the gene matches: 9. This CDR3 is 18 amino acids long. DNA of the CDR3: TGTGCCAGCAGCCAAGCCCCTAGCGGGGGGGCCCGGGCAGATACGCAGTATTTT. This encodes CASSQAPSGGARADTQYF.

The rearrangement links TRBV6-2 or TRBV6-3 to TRBJ2-1; 8 positions agree with TRBD2. The V segment lost 8 bases and the J segment 7 bases; nucleotides outside the gene matches: 16. Germline V CDR1 and CDR2: MNHEY, SVGEGT. The CDR3 covers 16 residues. Written as DNA, the CDR3 is TGTGCCAGCCGGTTTTCGAGCGGGAGTATTCGGAATGAGCAGTTCTTC. Translation gives CASRFSSGSIRNEQFF.

The chain links TRBV11-2 to TRBJ1-3; no firm D call. The CDR3 length is 16 residues. Per germline, CDR1 SGHAT and CDR2 FQNNGV. V lost 1 base and J 0 bases, leaving 10 bases between the germline ends. The CDR3 DNA is TGTGCCAGCAGCTTAGTAGGCGGATACTCTGGAAACACCATATATTTT. This gives the protein CASSLVGGYSGNTIYF.

This chain links TRBV6-5 with TRBJ2-1; maybe TRBD2 (6 bases). Per germline, CDR1 MNHEY and CDR2 SVGAGI. V was pared by 4 bases and J by 5 bases, with 18 bases between. The CDR3 sequence is 16 residues long. CDR3 loop: CASSFPLGGPNNEQFF. CDR3 DNA sequence: TGTGCCAGCAGTTTTCCTCTGGGGGGACCCAACAATGAGCAGTTCTTC.

This chain joins TRBV6-2 or TRBV6-3 and TRBJ2-1; 16 bases match TRBD2. The CDR3 extends over 14 amino acids. Germline V CDR1 and CDR2: MNHEY, SVGEGT. V trimming: 6 bases; J trimming: 15 bases; junction bases outside the gene matches: 8. The CDR3 nucleotides are TGTGCCAGCAGCGTGGGACTAGCGGGAGGGGTTGGGTTCTTC. Protein: CASSVGLAGGVGFF.

Details on this clonotype: It may be a read error: a sequence one base away is much more abundant. The rearrangement uses TRBV9 and TRBJ2-5; 11 bases are shared with TRBD2. The germline V gene encodes CDR1 SGDLS and CDR2 YYNGEE. The CDR3 extends over 15 amino acids. With V trimmed by 6 bases and J by 11 bases, 15 bases remained unmatched. CDR3: CASTQLAGVHNEQYF. The CDR3 nucleotides are TGTGCCAGCACACAACTAGCGGGAGTACATAATGAGCAGTACTTC.

The gene calls are TRBV20-1 and TRBJ1-5, with 8 bases aligning to TRBD1. V lost 6 bases, J lost 4 bases, and 5 bases stayed unmatched. CDR3 length: 13 amino acids. Germline V gives CDR1 DFQATT, CDR2 SNEGSKA (reference sequence). The CDR3 DNA follows: TGCAGTGCGCGGACAGGGATAAATCAGCCCCAGCATTTT. Translating gives CSARTGINQPQHF.

Here the CDR3 DNA reads TGCGCCAGCAGCTTAATAGCCGGGGCTTTTTCGGGCAATGAGCAGTTCTTC. Translated, it gives CASSLIAGAFSGNEQFF. The rearrangement links TRBV5-1 to TRBJ2-1; D possibly matches TRBD1 or TRBD2 (5 bases each). V lost 2 bases, J lost 6 bases, and 21 bases lay in between. Germline CDR1 is SGHRS and CDR2 is YFSETQ. This CDR3 comprises 17 residues.

V usage is TRBV3-1 and J usage is TRBJ2-5; 8 nucleotides align to TRBD1. Germline CDR1 and CDR2: LGHDT and YNNKEL (reference sequence). Trimming at V came to 4 bases and at J to 5 bases, leaving 6 bases not matched to a gene. This CDR3 has 14 residues. The CDR3 coding sequence is TGTGCCAGCAGCCCGGGACAGGCAGTGGAGACCCAGTACTTC. It translates to CASSPGQAVETQYF.